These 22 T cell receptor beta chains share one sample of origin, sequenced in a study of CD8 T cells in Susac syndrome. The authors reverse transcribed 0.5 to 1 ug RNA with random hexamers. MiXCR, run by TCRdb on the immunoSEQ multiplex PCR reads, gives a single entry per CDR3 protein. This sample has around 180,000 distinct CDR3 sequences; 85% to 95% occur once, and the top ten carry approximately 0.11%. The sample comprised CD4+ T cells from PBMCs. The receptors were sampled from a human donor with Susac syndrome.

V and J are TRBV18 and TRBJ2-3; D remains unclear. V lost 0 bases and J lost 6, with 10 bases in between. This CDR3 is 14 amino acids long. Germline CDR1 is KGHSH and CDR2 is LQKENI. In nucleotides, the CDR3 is TGTGCCAGCTCACCACCCGGGCGCATTGATACGCAGTATTTT. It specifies CASSPPGRIDTQYF. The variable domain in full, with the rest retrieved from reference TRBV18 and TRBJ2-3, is NAGVMQNPRHLVRRRGQEARLRCSPMKGHSHVYWYRQLPEEGLKFMVYLQKENIIDESGMPKERFSAEFPKEGPSILRIQQVVRGDSAAYFCASSPPGRIDTQYFGPGTRLTVL.

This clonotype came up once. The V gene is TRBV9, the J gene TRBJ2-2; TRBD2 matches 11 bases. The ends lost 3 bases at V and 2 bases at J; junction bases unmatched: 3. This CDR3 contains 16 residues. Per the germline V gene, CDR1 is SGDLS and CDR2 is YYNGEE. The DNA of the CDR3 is TGTGCCAGCAGCGGACTAGCGGGGATAAACACCGGGGAGCTGTTTTTT. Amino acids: CASSGLAGINTGELFF.

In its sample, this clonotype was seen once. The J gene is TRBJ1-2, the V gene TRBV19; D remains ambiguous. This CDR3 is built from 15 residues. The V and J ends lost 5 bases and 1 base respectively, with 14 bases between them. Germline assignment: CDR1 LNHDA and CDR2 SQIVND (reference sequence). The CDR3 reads CASSGFREFNYGYTF. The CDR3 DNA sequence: TGTGCCAGTAGTGGATTCCGGGAGTTTAACTATGGCTACACCTTC. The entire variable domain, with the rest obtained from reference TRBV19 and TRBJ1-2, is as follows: DGGITQSPKYLFRKEGQNVTLSCEQNLNHDAMYWYRQDPGQGLRLIYYSQIVNDFQKGDIAEGYSVSREKKESFPLTVTSAQKNPTAFYLCASSGFREFNYGYTFGSGTRLTVV.

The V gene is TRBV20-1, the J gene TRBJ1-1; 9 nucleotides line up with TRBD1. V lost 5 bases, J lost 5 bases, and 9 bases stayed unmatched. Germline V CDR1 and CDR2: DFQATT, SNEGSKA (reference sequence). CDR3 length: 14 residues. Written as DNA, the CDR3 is TGCAGTGCTTCCAATACAGGGGGCGGGACTGAAGCTTTCTTT. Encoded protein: CSASNTGGGTEAFF.

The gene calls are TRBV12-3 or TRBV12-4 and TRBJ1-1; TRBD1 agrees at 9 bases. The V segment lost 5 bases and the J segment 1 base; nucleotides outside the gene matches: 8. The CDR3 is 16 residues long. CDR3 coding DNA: TGTGCCAGCAGTAGACTGGACAGGGGCGGGAACACTGAAGCTTTCTTT. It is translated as CASSRLDRGGNTEAFF.

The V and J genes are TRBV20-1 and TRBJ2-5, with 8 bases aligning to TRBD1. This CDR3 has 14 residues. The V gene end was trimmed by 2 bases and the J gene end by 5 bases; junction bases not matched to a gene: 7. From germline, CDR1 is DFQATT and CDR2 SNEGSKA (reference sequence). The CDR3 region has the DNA TGCAGTGCTAGACCCCGACAGGGGTGGGAGACCCAGTACTTC. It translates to CSARPRQGWETQYF.

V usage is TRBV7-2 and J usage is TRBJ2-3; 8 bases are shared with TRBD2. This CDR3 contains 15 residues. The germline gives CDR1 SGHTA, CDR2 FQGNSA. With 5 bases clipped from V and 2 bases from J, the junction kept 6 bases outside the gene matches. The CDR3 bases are TGTGCCAGCAGCCCTGAGCGGGGGTACACAGATACGCAGTATTTT. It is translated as CASSPERGYTDTQYF.

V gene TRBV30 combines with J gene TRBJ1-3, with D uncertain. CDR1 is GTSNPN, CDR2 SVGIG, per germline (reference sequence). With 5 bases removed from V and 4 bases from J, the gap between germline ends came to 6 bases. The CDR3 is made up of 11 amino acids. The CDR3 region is CAWGLGNTIYF. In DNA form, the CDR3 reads TGTGCCTGGGGCTTGGGAAACACCATATATTTT.

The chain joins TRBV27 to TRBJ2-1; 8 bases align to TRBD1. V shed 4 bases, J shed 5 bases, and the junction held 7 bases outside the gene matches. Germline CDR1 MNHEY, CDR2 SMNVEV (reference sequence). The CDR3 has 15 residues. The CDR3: CASSSYDRGHNEQFF. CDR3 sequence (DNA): TGTGCCAGCAGTTCGTACGACAGGGGCCACAATGAGCAGTTCTTC.

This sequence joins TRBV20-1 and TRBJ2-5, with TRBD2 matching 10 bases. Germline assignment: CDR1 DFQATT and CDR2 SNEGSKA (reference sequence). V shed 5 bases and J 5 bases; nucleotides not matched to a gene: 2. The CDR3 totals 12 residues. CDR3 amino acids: CSALTSGETQYF. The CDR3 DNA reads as TGCAGTGCTTTGACTAGCGGGGAGACCCAGTACTTC.

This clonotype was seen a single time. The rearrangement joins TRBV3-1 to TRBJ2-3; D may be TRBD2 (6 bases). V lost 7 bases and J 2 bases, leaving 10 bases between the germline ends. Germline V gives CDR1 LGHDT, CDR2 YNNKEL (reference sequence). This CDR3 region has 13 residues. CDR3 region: CASNSGTTDTQYF. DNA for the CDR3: TGTGCCAGCAATAGCGGCACCACAGATACGCAGTATTTT.

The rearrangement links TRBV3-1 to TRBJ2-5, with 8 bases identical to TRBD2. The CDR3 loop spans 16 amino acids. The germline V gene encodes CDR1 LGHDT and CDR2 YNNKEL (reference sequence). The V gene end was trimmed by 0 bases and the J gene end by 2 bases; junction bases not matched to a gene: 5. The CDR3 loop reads CASSQELAAQQETQYF. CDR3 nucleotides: TGTGCCAGCAGCCAAGAACTAGCGGCCCAACAAGAGACCCAGTACTTC.

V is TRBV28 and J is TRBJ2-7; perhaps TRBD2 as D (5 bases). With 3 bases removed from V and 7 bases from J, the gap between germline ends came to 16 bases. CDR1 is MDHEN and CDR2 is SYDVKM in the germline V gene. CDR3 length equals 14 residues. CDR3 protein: CASSLGMRADEQYF. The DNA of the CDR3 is TGTGCCAGCAGTTTGGGGATGAGGGCGGATGAGCAGTACTTC.

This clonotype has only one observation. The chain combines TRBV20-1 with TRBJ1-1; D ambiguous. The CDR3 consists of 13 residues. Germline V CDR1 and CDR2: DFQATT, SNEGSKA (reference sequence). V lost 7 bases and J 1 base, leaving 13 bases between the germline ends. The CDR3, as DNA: TGCAGTGGAGCCCCCGACGGGAACACTGAAGCTTTCTTT. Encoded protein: CSGAPDGNTEAFF.

CDR3 DNA: TGCAGCGTTGAATGGGTCCGGGCCCAGCGGGGGGCCAATGAGCAGTTCTTC. Amino acid sequence: CSVEWVRAQRGANEQFF. This chain connects TRBV29-1 to TRBJ2-1, with 9 positions matching TRBD2. In germline, CDR1 is SQVTM, CDR2 ANQGSEA. V lost 2 bases, J lost 6 bases, and 14 bases stayed unmatched. The CDR3 runs to 17 residues.

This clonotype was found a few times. This chain's CDR3 is CASRTGSSYNSPLHF. The DNA for the CDR3 is TGTGCCAGCAGGACGGGTTCCTCCTATAATTCACCCCTCCACTTT. The chain couples TRBV7-2 to TRBJ1-6; D not certain. The germline gives CDR1 SGHTA, CDR2 FQGNSA. V was cut by 6 bases and J by 0 bases, with 9 bases left in between. The CDR3 loop spans 15 amino acids. The full variable domain, with the rest looked up from reference TRBV7-2 and TRBJ1-6, is GAGVSQSPSNKVTEKGKDVELRCDPISGHTALYWYRQSLGQGLEFLIYFQGNSAPDKSGLPSDRFSAERTGGSVSTLTIQRTQQEDSAVYLCASRTGSSYNSPLHFGNGTRLTVT.

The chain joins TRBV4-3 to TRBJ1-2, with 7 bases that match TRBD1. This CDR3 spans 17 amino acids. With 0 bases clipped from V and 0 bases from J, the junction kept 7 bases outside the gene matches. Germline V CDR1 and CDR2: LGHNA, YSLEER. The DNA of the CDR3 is TGCGCCAGCAGCCAAGATTCCCGGGACAGACCTAACTATGGCTACACCTTC. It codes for CASSQDSRDRPNYGYTF.

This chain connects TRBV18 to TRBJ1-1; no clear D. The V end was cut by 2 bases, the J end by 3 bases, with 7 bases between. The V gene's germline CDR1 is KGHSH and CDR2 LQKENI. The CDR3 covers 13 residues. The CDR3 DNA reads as TGTGCCAGCTCACCAGGGTTGGACACTGAAGCTTTCTTT. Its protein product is CASSPGLDTEAFF.

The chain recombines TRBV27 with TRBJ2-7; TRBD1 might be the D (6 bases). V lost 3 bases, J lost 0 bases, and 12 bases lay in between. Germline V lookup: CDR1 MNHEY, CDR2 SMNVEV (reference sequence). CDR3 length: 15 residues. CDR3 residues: CASSLGDTRSYEQYF. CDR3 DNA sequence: TGTGCCAGCAGTTTGGGGGACACTCGCTCCTACGAGCAGTACTTC.

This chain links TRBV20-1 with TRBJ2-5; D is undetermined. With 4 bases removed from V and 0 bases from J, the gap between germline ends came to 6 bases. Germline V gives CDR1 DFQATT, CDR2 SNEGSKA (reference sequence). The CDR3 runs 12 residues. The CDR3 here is CSAITNQETQYF. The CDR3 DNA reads TGCAGTGCTATAACTAACCAAGAGACCCAGTACTTC.

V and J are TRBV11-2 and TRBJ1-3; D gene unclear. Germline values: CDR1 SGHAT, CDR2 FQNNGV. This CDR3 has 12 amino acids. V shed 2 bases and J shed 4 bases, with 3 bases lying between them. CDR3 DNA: TGTGCCAGCAGCTTACACGGAAACACCATATATTTT. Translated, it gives CASSLHGNTIYF. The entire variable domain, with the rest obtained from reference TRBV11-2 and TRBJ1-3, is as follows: EAGVAQSPRYKIIEKRQSVAFWCNPISGHATLYWYQQILGQGPKLLIQFQNNGVVDDSQLPKDRFSAERLKGVDSTLKIQPAKLEDSAVYLCASSLHGNTIYFGEGSWLTVV.

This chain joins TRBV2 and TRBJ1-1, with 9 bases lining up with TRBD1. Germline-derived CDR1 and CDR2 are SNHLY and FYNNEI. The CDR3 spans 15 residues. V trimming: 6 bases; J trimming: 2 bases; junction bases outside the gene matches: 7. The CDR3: CASRSGQGSNTEAFF. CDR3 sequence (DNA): TGTGCCAGCAGGAGTGGACAGGGGAGTAACACTGAAGCTTTCTTT.